What follows are 15 T cell receptor beta chains derived from one specimen sequenced in a study of cytomegalovirus exposure and HLA in healthy donors. Both 60 Vbeta primers and 13 Jbeta primers went into the PCR. Assay: immunoSEQ multiplex PCR; the TCRdb copy retains only in-frame clones and omits some. The sample comprises over 200,000 clones, around 76% of which are singletons, and 5% to 6.5% rests with the top ten. The sequencing input was PBMCs. The receptors stem from a woman between 40 and 55 years old in good health and CMV-seropositive.

This chain joins TRBV6-5 and TRBJ1-3, with a tentative D call TRBD1 (5 bases). Per germline, CDR1 MNHEY and CDR2 SVGAGI. This CDR3 is built from 15 residues. V lost 5 bases, J lost 2 bases, and 13 bases lay in between. The DNA of the CDR3 is TGTGCCAGCAGTCCTCTTCCAGGGACTGGAAACACCATATATTTT. This codes for CASSPLPGTGNTIYF.

This clone was detected only once. The genes are TRBV5-1 and TRBJ2-7, with D perhaps TRBD1 (6 bases). Per germline, CDR1 SGHRS and CDR2 YFSETQ. V lost 4 bases and J lost 5, with 19 bases in between. The CDR3 covers 15 residues. The CDR3 coding sequence is TGCGCCAGCAGCGCCCAACAGGGACCCCCTGACGAGCAGTACTTC. Its protein is CASSAQQGPPDEQYF.

This clone was seen once. The V and J genes are TRBV30 and TRBJ1-1; D is uncertain. V was clipped by 4 bases and J by 5 bases, with 14 bases between them. The CDR3 extends over 13 amino acids. In germline, CDR1 is GTSNPN, CDR2 SVGIG (reference sequence). The CDR3 spells CAWNYLPGTEAFF. CDR3 DNA: TGTGCCTGGAATTACTTGCCGGGGACTGAAGCTTTCTTT.

The chain carries TRBV30 and TRBJ1-2; TRBD1 is a possible D gene (5 bases). V dropped 2 bases and J dropped 7 bases, with 17 bases sitting between them. From germline, CDR1 is GTSNPN and CDR2 SVGIG (reference sequence). The CDR3 has 14 residues. This chain's CDR3 is CAWSMGEGGGGYTF. The CDR3 DNA follows: TGTGCCTGGAGTATGGGGGAGGGAGGAGGTGGCTACACCTTC. Full variable domain (missing parts from reference TRBV30 and TRBJ1-2): SQTIHQWPATLVQPVGSPLSLECTVEGTSNPNLYWYRQAAGRGLQLLFYSVGIGQISSEVPQNLSASRPQDRQFILSSKKLLLSDSGFYLCAWSMGEGGGGYTFGSGTRLTVV.

V is TRBV28 and J is TRBJ2-3, with a weak D call TRBD1 (6 bases). The V and J ends lost 6 bases and 15 bases respectively, with 22 bases between them. CDR1 and CDR2 from the germline V gene are MDHEN and SYDVKM. The CDR3 has 13 residues. The CDR3 is CASSLTYRVAIYF. Here the CDR3 DNA reads TGTGCCAGCAGCTTAACCTACAGGGTGGCCATTTATTTT.

This clone was counted once. Other DNA sequences in the same sample also yield this CDR3. This rearrangement joins TRBV5-1 to TRBJ2-1; D might be TRBD2 (6 bases). The CDR3 has 15 amino acids. In germline, CDR1 is SGHRS, CDR2 YFSETQ. The V end was cut by 4 bases, the J end by 0 bases, with 11 bases between. CDR3 amino acids: CASSAGRSSYNEQFF. As DNA, the CDR3 is TGCGCCAGCAGCGCGGGACGGAGCTCCTACAATGAGCAGTTCTTC.

The chain is built from TRBV12-2 and TRBJ2-2; no DNA check was done on the table's D call, TRBD2. TRBV12-2 counts as a pseudogene. This CDR3 contains 17 residues. DNA of the CDR3: TGTGCAAGTCGCCCAAAGACTAGCGGGAGCTTTACCGGGGAGCTGTTTTTT. Its translation is CASRPKTSGSFTGELFF.

V gene TRBV5-6 combines with J gene TRBJ2-7, with D possibly being TRBD2 (6 bases). Trimming removed 4 bases from V and 3 bases from J, with 14 bases in between. There are 14 residues in the CDR3. Germline values: CDR1 SGHDT, CDR2 YYEEEE. Here the CDR3 DNA reads TGTGCCAGCAGCCCGAAACCCGGGGGCTACGAGCAGTACTTC. The encoded protein is CASSPKPGGYEQYF.

The V and J genes are TRBV15 and TRBJ1-2, with TRBD1 identical over 8 bases. The CDR3 has 15 residues. The ends lost 0 bases at V and 8 bases at J; junction bases unmatched: 8. Germline values: CDR1 LNHNV, CDR2 YYDKDF (reference sequence). The CDR3 DNA follows: TGTGCCACCAGCAGAGATGCGGCAGGGGGCCAAGGCTACACCTTC. This codes for CATSRDAAGGQGYTF. The variable domain in full, with the rest retrieved from reference TRBV15 and TRBJ1-2, is DAMVIQNPRYQVTQFGKPVTLSCSQTLNHNVMYWYQQKSSQAPKLLFHYYDKDFNNEADTPDNFQSRRPNTSFCFLDIRSPGLGDTAMYLCATSRDAAGGQGYTFGSGTRLTVV.

The V call is TRBV29-1, the J call TRBJ2-7, with 10 bases matching TRBD2. CDR3 length equals 13 residues. After removal of 2 bases from V and 5 bases from J, the junction contained 3 bases not matched to a gene. Germline CDR1 and CDR2: SQVTM and ANQGSEA. CDR3 loop: CSVEYSGGHEQYF. The DNA for the CDR3 is TGCAGCGTTGAATATAGCGGGGGGCACGAGCAGTACTTC.

This clone was detected once. The chain carries TRBV5-8 and TRBJ2-1; 7 bases agree with TRBD2. This CDR3 is built from 15 residues. Looked up from germline, CDR1 is SGHTS and CDR2 is YDEGEE. V shed 2 bases, J shed 2 bases, and the junction held 4 bases outside the gene matches. CDR3 sequence: CASSFSAGAYNEQFF. As DNA, the CDR3 is TGTGCCAGCAGCTTTTCCGCGGGGGCCTACAATGAGCAGTTCTTC. The whole variable domain, filled in from reference TRBV5-8 and TRBJ2-1, reads EAGVTQSPTHLIKTRGQQATLRCSPISGHTSVYWYQQALGLGLQFLLWYDEGEERNRGNFPPRFSGRQFPNYSSELNVNALELEDSALYLCASSFSAGAYNEQFFGPGTRLTVL.

The chain couples TRBV10-3 to TRBJ2-1; D not resolved. Trimming took 2 bases from V and 4 from J, leaving 9 bases between them. CDR3 length equals 14 residues. In germline, CDR1 is ENHRY, CDR2 SYGVKD. The CDR3 is CAISEGPDYNEQFF. CDR3 nucleotide sequence: TGTGCCATCAGTGAGGGGCCCGATTACAATGAGCAGTTCTTC.

This clone appeared a single time. CDR3 bases: TGTGCCAGCAGTCACGGACAGGGAGCCTACGAGCAGTACTTC. This codes for CASSHGQGAYEQYF. J is TRBJ2-7 and V is TRBV6-6; 8 bases fit TRBD1. The junction had 5 bases not matched to a gene; V was cut back by 5 bases and J by 2 bases. The germline V gene has CDR1 MNHNY and CDR2 SVGAGI (reference sequence). The CDR3 contains 14 residues.

The rearrangement uses TRBV4-2 and TRBJ1-5; 8 bases agree with TRBD1. V shed 1 base and J 7 bases; nucleotides not matched to a gene: 12. The CDR3 has 17 residues. CDR1 and CDR2 (germline): LGHNA, YNFKEQ. The CDR3 DNA sequence: TGTGCCAGCAGCCAAGGAATCGACAGGGGACTGGGCCAGCCCCAGCATTTT. Residues: CASSQGIDRGLGQPQHF.

The chain links TRBV19 to TRBJ1-1; 10 positions agree with TRBD1. The CDR3 covers 16 residues. The trim removed 3 bases at V and 6 bases at J, leaving 10 bases unmatched. The germline V gene encodes CDR1 LNHDA and CDR2 SQIVND (reference sequence). The chain's CDR3 is CASSIRPGTGAAEAFF. Here the CDR3 DNA reads TGTGCCAGTAGTATTCGACCAGGGACAGGGGCGGCTGAAGCTTTCTTT.